The entry below describes one TCR beta chain. The antigen it recognizes is unknown. The record has no base qualities; no much larger clone is one base away. TCRbeta CDR3 regions were amplified from genomic DNA using the immunoSEQ Assay, a bias-controlled multiplex PCR. In the source study's methods: Within the assay, amplification of reference gene primers was used to estimate how many nucleated cells each sample contained. To quantify the absolute abundance of each unique TCRbeta CDR3 rearrangement, sequence reads were collapsed and filtered. Productive Simpson clonality was computed per sample as the square root of Simpson's diversity index over productive rearrangements. The clones in this table, taken by TCRdb from immuneACCESS, are in-frame only. Not every clone is retained; where verified, under half of the shortfall comes from an unresolved V gene, and the cause of the rest is unknown. The V and J calls and clone size are taken from that table; D and trimming were inferred from the DNA. Across this sample there are around 330,000 clones, with about 91% seen only once. The ten largest make up 9.5% of the sample.

This entry is derived from a study of blood T cell repertoires in COVID-19 (dated by TCRdb to 2020 to 2021). Background on the whole study: Samples covering the acute and convalescent phases of COVID-19 were provided by collaborators in the United States, Italy and Spain. The prospective study material was composed of cDNA or gDNA derived from T cells, B-cell-depleted T cells, or PBMCs. Subjects who had been exposed to COVID-19, were actively infected with it, or had recovered from it provided the deeply sampled blood TCRbeta repertoires that made up the dataset. A freely available public database, intended as a resource for researchers studying the immune response to SARS-CoV-2, is where the repertoires were released. Samples came from the ongoing ImmuneRACE study (first 160 participants) plus 1,254 subjects from 6 global collaborators. Nearly every sample came with metadata listing a de-identified subject ID, COVID-19 status, age in years and sex. Where available, HLA class I and class II types were obtained from metadata supplied by the sample provider rather than from assay-based typing. Findings and caveats that apply to the study as a whole: Clinical and demographic metadata were provided uncurated, with the amount varying by source and participant.

Participants in the prospective study were aged about 18 to 95 years, lived in 24 United States geographic areas, and enrolled through a virtual design. To assign participants to cohorts, the prospective study relied on clinical history that participants themselves reported in a screening survey and a study questionnaire. Recovered participants in ImmuneRACE Cohort 3 were defined by two consecutive negative NP/OP PCR tests, clearance by a healthcare professional, or resolution of symptoms. In the prospective study, whole blood, serum and a nasopharyngeal or oropharyngeal swab were collected from each participant by mobile phlebotomists. Additional blood draws and questionnaires over a 2-month period could optionally be provided by prospective study participants. Before DNA extraction, prospective study blood samples were shipped either frozen or at room temperature. The source of this sequence is a woman in her 40s who had recovered from COVID-19. The source material was PBMCs or T cells enriched from blood (not recorded which).

Read as DNA, the sequence is TGTGCCAGCAGTTACTCACGACAGGGAAAGATGGCTAACTATGGCTACACCTTC. This encodes CASSYSRQGKMANYGYTF. The chain joins TRBV6-7 to TRBJ1-2, and TRBD1 aligns with 7 junction nucleotides. TRBV6-7 is an ORF for which the function is uncertain. V lost 0 bases and J lost 0 bases, and the count of bases not matched to a germline gene is 10. CDR3 length: 18 amino acids, cysteine to phenylalanine. Only the CDR3 portion is preserved as DNA: 54 bases, with reading frame beginning at the first base.